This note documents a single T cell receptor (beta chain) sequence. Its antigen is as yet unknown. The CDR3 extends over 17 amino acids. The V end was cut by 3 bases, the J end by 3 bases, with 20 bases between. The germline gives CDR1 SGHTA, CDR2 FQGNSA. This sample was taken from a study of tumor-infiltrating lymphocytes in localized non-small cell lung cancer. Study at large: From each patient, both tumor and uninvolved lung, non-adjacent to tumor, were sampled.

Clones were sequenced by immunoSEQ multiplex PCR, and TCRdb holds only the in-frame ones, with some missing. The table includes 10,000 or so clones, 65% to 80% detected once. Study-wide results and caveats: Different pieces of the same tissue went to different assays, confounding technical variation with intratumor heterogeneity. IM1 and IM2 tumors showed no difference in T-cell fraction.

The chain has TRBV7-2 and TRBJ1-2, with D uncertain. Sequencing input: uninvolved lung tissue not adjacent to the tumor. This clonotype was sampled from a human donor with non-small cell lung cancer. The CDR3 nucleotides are TGTGCCAGCAGCTTTTCCCCCGGGGAAGCAAATTACTATGGCTACACCTTC. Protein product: CASSFSPGEANYYGYTF.